A selection of T cell receptor beta chains follows, all from one sample in a study of early T cells in non-severe SARS-CoV-2 infection. TCRdb re-called the 5' RACE reads with MiXCR, one entry per CDR3 protein. The repertoire consists of tens of thousands of distinct CDR3 sequences, with roughly 5.4% occurring once and the leading ten covering approximately 3.5%. Material: whole blood. The origin of the receptors is an adult who was a healthcare worker with PCR-confirmed SARS-CoV-2 infection or an uninfected control (not recorded which). Each CDR3 is given with its conserved first and last residue. D genes are given only for firm matches. Clone size is stated in some rows and not others, as once, few, many or a class when expanded.

>TRBV4-3|-|TRBJ2-2|few
CASSQEARRHTGELFF
TGCGCCAGCAGCCAAGAAGCTAGGCGGCACACCGGGGAGCTGTTTTTT
>TRBV6-2/TRBV6-3|TRBD2|TRBJ2-1|-
CASTTALAGGPRTNEQFF
TGTGCCAGCACCACGGCTCTAGCGGGAGGACCTCGCACCAATGAGCAGTTCTTC
>TRBV6-1|TRBD2|TRBJ2-2|-
CASSGTTSVGELFF
TGTGCCAGCAGTGGCACTACTAGCGTCGGGGAGCTGTTTTTT
>TRBV18|TRBD2|TRBJ2-5|many
CASSLGLAGVETQYF
TGTGCCAGCTCACTGGGACTAGCGGGAGTAGAGACCCAGTACTTC
>TRBV20-1|TRBD2|TRBJ2-7|many
CSALRLAGSYEQYF
TGCAGTGCCCTCCGACTAGCGGGATCCTACGAGCAGTACTTC
>TRBV6-5|-|TRBJ1-2|-
CASSQRGEYGYTF
TGTGCCAGCAGCCAACGGGGGGAATATGGCTACACCTTC
>TRBV7-6|TRBD2|TRBJ2-4|many
CASSAGLAGGNIQYF
TGTGCCAGCAGCGCGGGACTAGCGGGAGGGAACATTCAGTACTTC
>TRBV7-2|-|TRBJ2-3|-
CASSSISRDTQYF
TGTGCCAGCAGCTCCATTTCGAGGGATACGCAGTATTTT
>TRBV6-6|-|TRBJ1-2|many
CASSYGATGLGGYTF
TGTGCCAGCAGTTACGGGGCAACAGGGCTCGGAGGCTACACCTTC
>TRBV12-3/TRBV12-4|-|TRBJ2-7|-
CASSFSGQGSPYEQYF
TGTGCCAGCAGTTTCAGCGGCCAGGGGAGTCCCTACGAGCAGTACTTC
>TRBV2|-|TRBJ2-7|few
CALARQAYEQYF
TGTGCCCTAGCTCGACAGGCCTACGAGCAGTACTTC
>TRBV9|-|TRBJ2-1|-
CASSPRSLSVPNEQFF
TGTGCCAGCAGCCCCCGTTCCCTTAGCGTACCAAATGAGCAGTTCTTC
>TRBV11-2|-|TRBJ2-2|many
CASTEWSTGTGELFF
TGTGCCAGCACCGAGTGGTCCACGGGCACCGGGGAGCTGTTTTTT
>TRBV27|TRBD1|TRBJ2-1|many
CASSVSGQGYNEQFF
TGTGCCAGCAGTGTGTCGGGACAGGGGTACAATGAGCAGTTCTTC
>TRBV6-2/TRBV6-3|-|TRBJ2-5|many
CASSGTSQRAQYF
TGTGCCAGCAGCGGAACCTCCCAGAGGGCCCAGTACTTC
>TRBV28|-|TRBJ2-7|many
CASSPWRRIYEQYF
TGTGCCAGCAGCCCTTGGCGGAGGATCTACGAGCAGTACTTC
>TRBV28|-|TRBJ2-7|few
CAAGFGEQYF
TGTGCCGCGGGATTCGGCGAGCAGTACTTC
>TRBV7-9|-|TRBJ2-3|many
CASSSTAAWTDTQYF
TGTGCCAGCAGCTCGACGGCAGCCTGGACAGATACGCAGTATTTT
>TRBV11-2|-|TRBJ2-1|many
CASRAPGDEQFF
TGTGCCAGCAGGGCCCCAGGCGATGAGCAGTTCTTC
>TRBV6-5|-|TRBJ2-3|-
CASSLGEEIDTQYF
TGTGCCAGCAGTTTGGGAGAGGAGATAGATACGCAGTATTTT
>TRBV7-9|-|TRBJ2-2|many
CAIPSGMIGELFF
TGTGCCATCCCGAGTGGGATGATCGGGGAGCTGTTTTTT
>TRBV19|-|TRBJ2-1|few
CASTENNEQFF
TGTGCCAGTACCGAAAACAATGAGCAGTTCTTC